These 25 T cell receptor beta chains share one sample of origin, sequenced in a study of blood T cell repertoires in COVID-19. Libraries were prepared by immunoSEQ multiplex PCR; TCRdb keeps only in-frame clonotypes and omits some of them. The top ten hold around 0.78% of the sample, which has 200,000 to 300,000 clones, around 90% seen once. Sample: peripheral blood. The receptors here all came from a woman aged 25 to 39 with acute or convalescent COVID-19.

CDR3 DNA: TGTGCCAGCAGTGAGGGGGTTGGCGGGAGGCCATACAATGAGCAGTTCTTC. Translation gives CASSEGVGGRPYNEQFF. This chain connects TRBV6-4 to TRBJ2-1, with 8 bases lining up with TRBD2. Germline V gene lookup returns CDR1 MRHNA and CDR2 SNTAGT. V was pared by 3 bases and J by 4 bases, with 11 bases of the junction left unmatched. This CDR3 contains 17 residues.

The J gene is TRBJ2-7, the V gene TRBV27, with 9 bases aligning to TRBD1. Germline V lookup: CDR1 MNHEY, CDR2 SMNVEV (reference sequence). Germline trimming cut 10 bases from V and 2 bases from J; bases unmatched to any gene: 21. The CDR3 runs 18 residues. The CDR3 spells CAIYPHSGTGCRTYEQYF. CDR3 DNA: TGTGCCATATACCCCCACTCCGGGACAGGGTGCCGAACCTACGAGCAGTACTTC.

This clone has just a few counts. The rearrangement joins TRBV4-3 to TRBJ1-6; D call uncertain. Per germline, CDR1 LGHNA and CDR2 YSLEER. V was shortened by 0 bases and J by 10 bases, with 16 bases between the two germline ends. This CDR3 contains 16 residues. The DNA of the CDR3 is TGCGCCAGCAGCCAAGATAACAGCGGGCGCGAATCACCCCTCCACTTT. Translated: CASSQDNSGRESPLHF.

This chain uses TRBV18 with TRBJ2-2, with 9 positions matching TRBD2. The V gene's germline CDR1 is KGHSH and CDR2 LQKENI. The CDR3 contains 17 residues. Trimming removed 0 bases from V and 5 bases from J; junction bases left unmatched: 7. The CDR3 DNA follows: TGTGCCAGCTCACCACCTTTCCCTAGCGGGAATACCGGGGAGCTGTTTTTT. It yields the protein CASSPPFPSGNTGELFF.

The chain carries TRBV7-2 and TRBJ1-5; D not certain. V lost 0 bases, J lost 6 bases, and 9 bases lay in between. CDR3 length: 14 amino acids. Per germline, CDR1 SGHTA and CDR2 FQGNSA. CDR3 sequence (DNA): TGTGCCAGCAGCTTAGCCGGGGTGGGTCAGCCCCAGCATTTT. Its translation is CASSLAGVGQPQHF.

The chain is built from TRBV7-9 and TRBJ2-7, with no clear D. This CDR3 comprises 14 residues. The germline gives CDR1 SEHNR, CDR2 FQNEAQ (reference sequence). V lost 3 bases, J lost 3 bases, and 12 bases lay in between. The CDR3 sequence: CASSFSVSIYEQYF. The CDR3 DNA is TGTGCCAGCAGCTTCTCCGTATCTATCTACGAGCAGTACTTC.

The rearrangement joins TRBV6-2 or TRBV6-3 to TRBJ2-1; 10 positions match TRBD2. The V segment lost 2 bases and the J segment 3 bases; nucleotides outside the gene matches: 4. Germline loops: CDR1 MNHEY, CDR2 SVGEGT. CDR3 length: 16 amino acids. CDR3: CASSYPSGGDYNEQFF. The CDR3 nucleotides are TGTGCCAGCAGTTACCCTAGCGGGGGAGACTACAATGAGCAGTTCTTC.

This chain connects TRBV24-1 to TRBJ2-1, with D possibly TRBD2 on 5 matching bases. The V and J ends lost 1 base and 3 bases respectively, with 9 bases between them. Per germline, CDR1 KGHDR and CDR2 SFDVKD. The CDR3 is made up of 15 amino acids. CDR3 sequence reads: CATSDFGGFYNEQFF. As DNA, the CDR3 is TGTGCCACCAGTGATTTTGGCGGGTTCTACAATGAGCAGTTCTTC.

The count of this clone is one. This chain uses TRBV7-8 with TRBJ2-2; TRBD2 agrees at 7 bases. The germline CDR1 and CDR2 sequences are SGHVS and FQNEAQ. This CDR3 is built from 15 residues. V lost 5 bases and J lost 6; bases outside the gene matches: 9. CDR3 nucleotide sequence: TGTGCCAGCAGCCCGGTGGGGACTATTGCCGGGGAGCTGTTTTTT. Amino acids: CASSPVGTIAGELFF.

V usage is TRBV6-5 and J usage is TRBJ2-4, with TRBD2 matching 7 bases. V dropped 2 bases and J dropped 3; count of bases not matched to a gene: 4. The CDR3 is made up of 15 amino acids. Germline V gene data show CDR1 as MNHEY and CDR2 as SVGAGI. The CDR3 DNA follows: TGTGCCAGCAGTTACGGGGGAGGGATCAAAAACATTCAGTACTTC. It codes for CASSYGGGIKNIQYF.

The V and J genes are TRBV11-3 and TRBJ2-3; 7 nucleotides line up with TRBD1. V was pared by 5 bases and J by 6 bases, with 11 bases of the junction left unmatched. CDR3 length equals 15 residues. Germline V CDR1 and CDR2: SGHNT, YENEEA. The CDR3 protein is CASSPRKTGADTQYF. CDR3 nucleotide sequence: TGTGCCAGCAGCCCCCGTAAAACAGGGGCTGATACGCAGTATTTT.

V and J are TRBV12-5 and TRBJ1-5, with D possibly being TRBD1 (5 bases). Trimming removed 1 base from V and 7 bases from J, with 14 bases in between. Germline V gene lookup returns CDR1 LGHNT and CDR2 FRNRAP. The CDR3 spans 15 residues. The CDR3 region has the DNA TGTGCTAGTGGTTTGGATTCAGGGTCAGGGCAGCCCCAGCATTTT. Its translation: CASGLDSGSGQPQHF.

The gene calls are TRBV27 and TRBJ1-6, with D maybe TRBD1 (6 bases). Germline V gives CDR1 MNHEY, CDR2 SMNVEV (reference sequence). The CDR3 covers 17 residues. V lost 4 bases and J 0 bases, leaving 13 bases between the germline ends. The CDR3 loop is CASSSETGISYNSPLHF. CDR3 DNA sequence: TGTGCCAGCAGTTCGGAGACAGGCATCTCCTATAATTCACCCCTCCACTTT.

The gene calls are TRBV29-1 and TRBJ1-2; the D gene is possibly TRBD1 (6 bases). The germline CDR1 and CDR2 sequences are SQVTM and ANQGSEA. Between the trimmed V and J ends, which lost 1 base and 3 bases, there was a span of 9 bases. The length of the CDR3 is 13 residues. This CDR3 reads CSVEGGGDYGYTF. Here the CDR3 DNA reads TGCAGCGTTGAAGGAGGGGGGGACTATGGCTACACCTTC.

The CDR3 here is CASSLAGQGLYGYTF. The CDR3 DNA sequence: TGTGCCAGCAGCTTAGCGGGACAGGGGCTCTATGGCTACACCTTC. V and J are TRBV11-2 and TRBJ1-2; 10 nucleotides line up with TRBD1. In germline, CDR1 is SGHAT, CDR2 FQNNGV. This CDR3 has 15 residues. Germline trimming cut 1 base from V and 4 bases from J; bases unmatched to any gene: 3.

The chain links TRBV15 to TRBJ2-5; 9 positions match TRBD1. Germline-derived CDR1 and CDR2 are LNHNV and YYDKDF (reference sequence). The CDR3 is 15 residues long. Trimming took 10 bases from V and 5 from J; bases not matched to a gene: 14. The DNA of the CDR3 is TGTGCCATCCCTGTCGGACAGGGGTTCGAGGAGACCCAGTACTTC. Its protein product is CAIPVGQGFEETQYF.

The V and J genes are TRBV6-2 or TRBV6-3 and TRBJ2-7, with a tentative D call TRBD2 (6 bases). V shed 5 bases and J shed 9 bases, with 17 bases lying between them. The germline gives CDR1 MNHEY, CDR2 SVGEGT. The CDR3 is made up of 13 amino acids. The CDR3 DNA reads as TGTGCCAGCAGTCGGCTCGGGGCCGGGGGGCAGTACTTC. Amino acid sequence: CASSRLGAGGQYF.

J is TRBJ1-4 and V is TRBV5-1; D is uncertain. Per the germline V gene, CDR1 is SGHRS and CDR2 is YFSETQ. The germline V and J ends were trimmed by 5 bases and 3 bases, with 11 bases remaining between them. The CDR3 extends over 14 amino acids. CDR3 DNA: TGCGCCAGCAGGTCTCGAGTTCCTAATGAAAAACTGTTTTTT. Protein: CASRSRVPNEKLFF.

The chain has TRBV4-1 and TRBJ2-7, with TRBD1 as a possible D gene (5 bases). The ends were cut back, 0 bases at V and 3 bases at J, with 12 bases in the middle. Germline CDR1 and CDR2: MGHRA and YSYEKL. This CDR3 comprises 15 residues. The CDR3 is CASSQDKGHIYEQYF. The CDR3 DNA reads TGCGCCAGCAGCCAAGATAAGGGGCACATCTACGAGCAGTACTTC.

This rearrangement joins TRBV5-5 to TRBJ2-3; 10 bases are a match to TRBD2. The junction had 2 bases not matched to a gene; V was cut back by 2 bases and J by 5 bases. The CDR3 has 14 residues. In germline, CDR1 is SGHKS, CDR2 YYEKEE (reference sequence). This CDR3 reads CASSFRLAGDTQYF. Written as DNA, the CDR3 is TGTGCCAGCAGCTTTCGACTAGCGGGAGATACGCAGTATTTT.

There are a few counts of this clone. The chain is built from TRBV6-5 and TRBJ1-2; 8 positions match TRBD1. The CDR3 runs 12 residues. With V trimmed by 6 bases and J by 4 bases, 1 base remained unmatched. Germline lookup yields CDR1 MNHEY and CDR2 SVGAGI. DNA of the CDR3: TGTGCCAGCAGGACAGGGGTCTATGGCTACACCTTC. It encodes CASRTGVYGYTF.

This chain connects TRBV5-6 to TRBJ1-5; 7 bases fit TRBD1. V lost 4 bases and J lost 2; bases outside the gene matches: 6. The CDR3 consists of 15 residues. From germline, CDR1 is SGHDT and CDR2 YYEEEE. The CDR3 DNA is TGTGCCAGCAGCGTAAAGGGACAGCGCAATCAGCCCCAGCATTTT. Its protein product is CASSVKGQRNQPQHF.

The CDR3 sequence: CATSELAGGSETQYF. CDR3 bases: TGTGCCACCAGTGAGCTAGCGGGAGGTTCGGAGACCCAGTACTTC. V usage is TRBV24-1 and J usage is TRBJ2-5, with 11 bases aligning to TRBD2. The germline V gene encodes CDR1 KGHDR and CDR2 SFDVKD. The CDR3 runs 15 residues. The trim removed 4 bases at V and 5 bases at J, leaving 5 bases unmatched.

This rearrangement joins TRBV7-9 to TRBJ2-4; possible D gene TRBD1, 5 bases. This CDR3 has 14 residues. Germline CDR1 reads SEHNR; CDR2 reads FQNEAQ (reference sequence). The germline V and J ends were trimmed by 6 bases and 0 bases, with 9 bases remaining between them. The CDR3 reads CASRPQGAKNIQYF. As DNA, the CDR3 is TGTGCCAGCAGGCCCCAGGGAGCCAAAAACATTCAGTACTTC.

About this clone itself: The sample has other DNA sequences that encode this CDR3 too. The J gene is TRBJ2-1, the V gene TRBV19, with D possibly being TRBD1 (5 bases). Per the germline V gene, CDR1 is LNHDA and CDR2 is SQIVND (reference sequence). This CDR3 has 14 amino acids. Trimming cost V 1 base and J 3 bases, with 7 bases left between them. CDR3 residues: CASSIGQGYNEQFF. CDR3 DNA: TGTGCCAGTAGTATAGGGCAGGGCTACAATGAGCAGTTCTTC. Variable domain in full (rest from reference TRBV19 and TRBJ2-1): DGGITQSPKYLFRKEGQNVTLSCEQNLNHDAMYWYRQDPGQGLRLIYYSQIVNDFQKGDIAEGYSVSREKKESFPLTVTSAQKNPTAFYLCASSIGQGYNEQFFGPGTRLTVL.